This T cell receptor (beta chain) was captured by sequencing in a study of Ad26.COV2.S vaccination and SARS-CoV-2 variants. With respect to this clone: Its cognate antigen is unknown.

TCRdb's copy holds only in-frame clones and misses some; the assay was immunoSEQ multiplex PCR. The table lists under 550,000 clones, 70% to 90% of them singletons. The germline V gene encodes CDR1 DFQATT and CDR2 SNEGSKA (reference sequence). V was pared by 7 bases and J by 5 bases, with 11 bases between. The CDR3 is made up of 11 amino acids. Treatment in this sample: roughly 18 received Ad26.COV2.S at low or high dose, single or two shots; several received placebo; per-sample allocation not given. It was on day 63 after the first vaccine or placebo injection that samples were taken. It was an adult aged 18-55 years in Boston who was the donor. Notes on the study in general: Placebo recipients and vaccine recipients were similar in non-spike TCR breadth.

The source material was peripheral blood, sampled in a trial of Ad26.COV2.S vaccine versus placebo. This sequence joins TRBV20-1 and TRBJ2-5; weak D call: TRBD1 (5 bases). The sequence was collected from a person aged 18-65 years who received the Ad26.COV2.S COVID-19 vaccine or a placebo. The CDR3: CSVRTSETQYF. CDR3 DNA sequence: TGCAGTGTGAGGACATCCGAGACCCAGTACTTC.